This T cell receptor (beta chain) is from a study of T cell responses to AZD1222 COVID-19 vaccine. Profiling relied on immunoSEQ multiplex PCR, and the TCRdb table lists in-frame clones only, not all of them. This sample has roughly 36,000 clones, with approximately 91% found just once. The receptor was derived from an adult in good health. This material consisted of peripheral blood, taken on day 0 of AZD1222 vaccination.

The CDR3 nucleotides read TGTGCCAGCAGTGACGGCCAGCCCCAGCATTTT. It translates to CASSDGQPQHF. The V gene is TRBV6-4, the J gene TRBJ1-5; D not resolved. From germline, CDR1 is MRHNA and CDR2 SNTAGT. The V and J ends lost 2 bases and 7 bases respectively, with 3 bases between them. This CDR3 region has 11 residues.